One and the same sample provided the 28 T cell receptor beta chains below, sequenced in a study of T cell responses to AZD1222 COVID-19 vaccine. TCRdb keeps only in-frame clones here, not all; method: immunoSEQ multiplex PCR. The data contain roughly 170,000 clones, 88% of them seen just once; the ten biggest clones take up less than 0.55%. Specimen: peripheral blood, collected on day 0 of AZD1222 vaccination. Every receptor here comes from an adult in good health.

The V call is TRBV7-9, the J call TRBJ2-2, with TRBD2 matching over 7 bases. The CDR3 loop spans 14 amino acids. Germline lookup yields CDR1 SEHNR and CDR2 FQNEAQ (reference sequence). With 5 bases clipped from V and 4 bases from J, the junction kept 4 bases outside the gene matches. The CDR3 nucleotides read TGTGCCAGCAGCCTAGGCGGGAGCACCGGGGAGCTGTTTTTT. It translates to CASSLGGSTGELFF.

J is TRBJ2-7 and V is TRBV28, with D tentatively TRBD2 (5 bases). CDR3 size: 13 residues. CDR1 and CDR2 from the germline V gene are MDHEN and SYDVKM. V was shortened by 3 bases and J by 5 bases, with 11 bases between the two germline ends. CDR3 region: CASSFGVWNEQYF. CDR3 DNA sequence: TGTGCCAGCAGTTTCGGGGTATGGAACGAGCAGTACTTC.

The rearrangement joins TRBV6-5 to TRBJ2-7; no firm D call. Trimming shortened V by 7 bases and J by 3 bases, and 13 bases separated the two germline ends. Germline-derived CDR1 and CDR2 are MNHEY and SVGAGI. The length of the CDR3 is 13 residues. CDR3 in DNA: TGTGCCAGCATCTCGAACTCAGACTACGAGCAGTACTTC. Translated, it gives CASISNSDYEQYF.

CDR3 nucleotides: TGTGCCAGCAGTTACGAGACTAGCGGGTTATGGGAGCAGTTCTTC. Encoded protein: CASSYETSGLWEQFF. V and J are TRBV6-6 and TRBJ2-1, with TRBD2 identical over 10 bases. CDR3 size: 15 residues. V shed 2 bases and J 10 bases; nucleotides not matched to a gene: 8. The germline gives CDR1 MNHNY, CDR2 SVGAGI (reference sequence).

This chain joins TRBV19 and TRBJ2-7, with 8 bases that match TRBD1. CDR1 and CDR2 (germline): LNHDA, SQIVND (reference sequence). V gave up 6 bases and J gave up 6 bases; unmatched junction bases: 7. There are 13 residues in the CDR3. Here the CDR3 DNA reads TGTGCCAGTAGCCCGACAGGGGTTGGCGAGCAGTACTTC. It specifies CASSPTGVGEQYF.

V gene TRBV9 combines with J gene TRBJ1-2, with D hard to call. This CDR3 spans 13 amino acids. Germline CDR1 and CDR2: SGDLS and YYNGEE. The V end was cut by 0 bases, the J end by 4 bases, with 7 bases between. Here the CDR3 reads CASSVGSAYGYTF. For the CDR3, the DNA is TGTGCCAGCAGCGTAGGATCCGCCTATGGCTACACCTTC.

This clone was counted a single time. The chain is built from TRBV11-2 and TRBJ1-1; D is uncertain. CDR1 is SGHAT, CDR2 FQNNGV, per germline. This CDR3 comprises 14 residues. The V and J ends lost 0 bases and 1 base respectively, with 6 bases between them. CDR3 loop: CASSLDVGNTEAFF. CDR3 in DNA: TGTGCCAGCAGCTTAGATGTTGGGAACACTGAAGCTTTCTTT.

J is TRBJ1-2 and V is TRBV12-5; D call uncertain. Trimming removed 2 bases at V and 4 bases at J, with 8 bases between. The CDR3 covers 13 residues. Germline V gives CDR1 LGHNT, CDR2 FRNRAP. The CDR3, as DNA: TGTGCTAGTGGTTTGCCTAGGATCTATGGCTACACCTTC. Protein sequence: CASGLPRIYGYTF. Complete variable domain (other parts from reference TRBV12-5 and TRBJ1-2): DARVTQTPRHKVTEMGQEVTMRCQPILGHNTVFWYRQTMMQGLELLAYFRNRAPLDDSGMPKDRFSAEMPDATLATLKIQPSEPRDSAVYFCASGLPRIYGYTFGSGTRLTVV.

This clone came up a few times. V is TRBV5-1 and J is TRBJ1-2; D unresolved. CDR1 and CDR2 from the germline V gene are SGHRS and YFSETQ. V was clipped by 5 bases and J by 5 bases, with 13 bases between them. CDR3 size: 13 residues. CDR3 protein: CASRGRVGYGYTF. In DNA, the CDR3 is TGCGCCAGCAGGGGGAGAGTTGGGTATGGCTACACCTTC.

The V and J genes are TRBV7-2 and TRBJ1-4; no definite D call. The germline CDR1 and CDR2 sequences are SGHTA and FQGNSA. Trimming took 1 base from V and 8 from J, leaving 5 bases between them. CDR3 length: 12 amino acids. For the CDR3, the DNA is TGTGCCAGCAGCTTAGGGAAGGAAAAACTGTTTTTT. Translation gives CASSLGKEKLFF.

J is TRBJ2-5 and V is TRBV12-3 or TRBV12-4, with D tentatively TRBD1 (7 bases). V was pared by 3 bases and J by 5 bases, with 10 bases between. The CDR3 covers 13 residues. The CDR3 loop is CASSLTGRETQYF. CDR3 bases: TGTGCCAGCAGTTTGACAGGGAGGGAGACCCAGTACTTC.

The gene calls are TRBV7-9 and TRBJ2-7; 10 nucleotides match TRBD1. After removal of 4 bases from V and 4 bases from J, the junction contained 4 bases not matched to a gene. This CDR3 is built from 14 residues. CDR1 and CDR2 from the germline V gene are SEHNR and FQNEAQ (reference sequence). The CDR3: CASSSPGQGYEQYF. The CDR3 DNA reads TGTGCCAGCAGCTCCCCGGGACAGGGGTACGAGCAGTACTTC.

As for this clone: The same CDR3 arises from other DNA sequences in this sample as well. The chain links TRBV6-5 to TRBJ2-7, with no clear D. The ends were cut back, 2 bases at V and 3 bases at J, with 8 bases in the middle. This CDR3 region has 13 residues. Germline CDR1 reads MNHEY; CDR2 reads SVGAGI. CDR3 region: CASSYGQNYEQYF. The DNA of the CDR3 is TGTGCCAGCAGTTACGGGCAGAACTACGAGCAGTACTTC.

The chain employs TRBV2 and TRBJ2-7; possibly TRBD1 or TRBD2 for D (5 bases each). V was clipped by 1 base and J by 0 bases, with 10 bases between them. Germline CDR1 and CDR2: SNHLY and FYNNEI. The CDR3 has 15 amino acids. The DNA for the CDR3 is TGTGCCAGCAGTGAAGGGGGGACGGGCTCCTACGAGCAGTACTTC. Translation: CASSEGGTGSYEQYF.

The chain employs TRBV25-1 and TRBJ2-3; D is possibly TRBD1 or TRBD2 (5 bases each). Germline V gene data show CDR1 as MGHDK and CDR2 as SYGVNS. This CDR3 contains 18 residues. The V and J ends lost 0 bases and 1 base respectively, with 17 bases between them. CDR3 residues: CASSEYSPGPEGTDTQYF. The CDR3 DNA reads TGTGCCAGCAGTGAATATAGCCCGGGGCCTGAGGGCACAGATACGCAGTATTTT.

J is TRBJ1-5 and V is TRBV19; possibly TRBD1 for D (5 bases). The CDR3 sequence is 15 residues long. Germline V gene sequence: CDR1 LNHDA, CDR2 SQIVND (reference sequence). The V and J ends lost 1 base and 6 bases respectively, with 13 bases between them. CDR3 in DNA: TGTGCCAGTAGTATAGTCCGGGACTTGAGTCAGCCCCAGCATTTT. It specifies CASSIVRDLSQPQHF.

The V call is TRBV24-1, the J call TRBJ1-2, with D perhaps matching TRBD1 (5 bases). The CDR3 has 14 residues. Germline assignment: CDR1 KGHDR and CDR2 SFDVKD. Trimming shortened V by 4 bases and J by 8 bases, and 16 bases separated the two germline ends. For the CDR3, the DNA is TGTGCCACCAGTGACTACGGGACTACAGGAGGCTACACCTTC. Its translation is CATSDYGTTGGYTF.

The gene calls are TRBV5-1 and TRBJ2-5; 7 positions agree with TRBD1. Germline V CDR1 and CDR2: SGHRS, YFSETQ. The CDR3 extends over 14 amino acids. J was trimmed by 4 bases and V by 4 bases; bases with no gene match: 7. The CDR3 sequence: CASSIQGRRETQYF. The CDR3 DNA is TGCGCCAGCAGCATACAGGGGAGACGAGAGACCCAGTACTTC.

The J gene is TRBJ1-4, the V gene TRBV5-5, with no clear D. Germline assignment: CDR1 SGHKS and CDR2 YYEKEE (reference sequence). CDR3 length: 14 residues. The V end lost 4 bases, the J end lost 8 bases, and 15 bases lay between the germline ends. The CDR3 spells CASSQQAYREKLFF. The CDR3 nucleotides are TGTGCCAGCAGCCAGCAAGCGTATAGGGAAAAACTGTTTTTT.

The chain has TRBV6-5 and TRBJ1-5, with D unclear. V lost 4 bases to trimming and J lost 2 bases, with 12 bases between them. CDR3 size: 15 residues. Germline CDR1 and CDR2: MNHEY and SVGAGI. CDR3 region: CASSSAGGGNQPQHF. In DNA, the CDR3 is TGTGCCAGCAGTTCGGCGGGTGGCGGCAATCAGCCCCAGCATTTT.

The CDR3 loop reads CASSSSFGTQYF. The CDR3, as DNA: TGTGCCAGCAGCTCCTCCTTCGGTACGCAGTATTTT. This chain joins TRBV7-2 and TRBJ2-3; D not certain. The V and J ends lost 4 bases and 8 bases respectively, with 10 bases between them. Germline lookup yields CDR1 SGHTA and CDR2 FQGNSA. The CDR3 runs to 12 residues. Full variable domain (missing parts from reference TRBV7-2 and TRBJ2-3): GAGVSQSPSNKVTEKGKDVELRCDPISGHTALYWYRQSLGQGLEFLIYFQGNSAPDKSGLPSDRFSAERTGGSVSTLTIQRTQQEDSAVYLCASSSSFGTQYFGPGTRLTVL.

This clone has only a few counts. The J gene is TRBJ1-1, the V gene TRBV29-1, with TRBD1 matching 8 bases. Germline V lookup: CDR1 SQVTM, CDR2 ANQGSEA. V shed 7 bases, J shed 0 bases, and the junction held 4 bases outside the gene matches. The CDR3 is 13 amino acids. CDR3 bases: TGCAGCGGGGGACAGGTATTGAACACTGAAGCTTTCTTT. Translation: CSGGQVLNTEAFF.

The chain employs TRBV19 and TRBJ2-6; the D gene is possibly TRBD1 (6 bases). Trimming cost V 4 bases and J 2 bases, with 18 bases left between them. CDR1 and CDR2 (germline): LNHDA, SQIVND (reference sequence). The CDR3 extends over 18 amino acids. The chain's CDR3 is CASSTKIGWGPGANVLTF. DNA of the CDR3: TGTGCCAGTAGTACCAAAATTGGATGGGGGCCTGGGGCCAACGTCCTGACTTTC.

Regarding this clone: The sample holds other DNA sequences that translate to the same CDR3. J is TRBJ1-2 and V is TRBV28, with 7 bases aligning to TRBD1. Germline V gene sequence: CDR1 MDHEN, CDR2 SYDVKM. The V and J ends lost 8 bases and 2 bases, in that order; junction bases with no gene match: 5. The CDR3 runs to 13 residues. This CDR3 reads CASLGQANYGYTF. The CDR3 nucleotides read TGTGCCAGCCTAGGACAGGCCAACTATGGCTACACCTTC.

The chain employs TRBV6-5 and TRBJ2-2, with D tentatively TRBD1 (6 bases). Germline values: CDR1 MNHEY, CDR2 SVGAGI. This CDR3 is 15 amino acids long. With 2 bases removed from V and 4 bases from J, the gap between germline ends came to 11 bases. The CDR3 loop is CASSYPTGSTGELFF. CDR3 bases: TGTGCCAGCAGTTACCCAACAGGGTCCACCGGGGAGCTGTTTTTT.

The chain carries TRBV2 and TRBJ2-1, with 8 positions matching TRBD1. V gave up 6 bases and J gave up 5 bases; unmatched junction bases: 15. The CDR3 has 17 amino acids. CDR1 and CDR2 (germline): SNHLY, FYNNEI. The CDR3 region is CASRLSSGTGYHNEQFF. In DNA form, the CDR3 reads TGTGCCAGCAGATTGTCCTCCGGGACAGGATACCACAATGAGCAGTTCTTC.

The chain joins TRBV5-6 to TRBJ1-3; 7 nucleotides line up with TRBD1. V shed 7 bases, J shed 7 bases, and the junction held 14 bases outside the gene matches. There are 15 residues in the CDR3. Germline CDR1 SGHDT, CDR2 YYEEEE. The CDR3 nucleotides are TGTGCCAGCTCCCCGAGGGGGCTCAAAACGAACACCATATATTTT. Translating gives CASSPRGLKTNTIYF.

CDR3 bases: TGTGCCAGCAGCAGTACAGGGGGAGCGGAGACCCAGTACTTC. It encodes CASSSTGGAETQYF. This chain joins TRBV7-9 and TRBJ2-5; the match to TRBD1 covers 8 bases. CDR1 is SEHNR, CDR2 FQNEAQ, per germline (reference sequence). CDR3 length: 14 residues. Germline trimming cut 5 bases from V and 5 bases from J; bases unmatched to any gene: 7.